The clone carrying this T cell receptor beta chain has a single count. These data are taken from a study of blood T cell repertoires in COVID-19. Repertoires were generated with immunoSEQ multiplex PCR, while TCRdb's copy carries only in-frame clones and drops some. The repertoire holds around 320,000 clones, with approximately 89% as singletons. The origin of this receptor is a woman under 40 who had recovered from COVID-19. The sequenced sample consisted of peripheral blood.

This CDR3 reads CASSHTGTGGLSSYEQYF. DNA for the CDR3: TGCGCCAGCAGCCATACCGGGACAGGGGGCTTGAGCTCCTACGAGCAGTACTTC. V is TRBV5-1 and J is TRBJ2-7, with 12 bases that match TRBD1. Looked up from germline, CDR1 is SGHRS and CDR2 is YFSETQ. V trimming: 4 bases; J trimming: 0 bases; junction bases outside the gene matches: 11. The CDR3 length is 18 residues. The whole variable domain, filled in from reference TRBV5-1 and TRBJ2-7, reads KAGVTQTPRYLIKTRGQQVTLSCSPISGHRSVSWYQQTPGQGLQFLFEYFSETQRNKGNFPGRFSGRQFSNSRSEMNVSTLELGDSALYLCASSHTGTGGLSSYEQYFGPGTRLTVT.